This T cell receptor (beta chain) was obtained from a study of cytomegalovirus exposure and HLA in healthy donors (dated by TCRdb to the late 2010s). About the investigation overall: An earlier analysis of about 530 of the donors reported approximately 280 Gb of sequence data and 117 million unique TCR beta sequences obtained from about 200 million T cells. The study was designed to test whether signatures of past pathogen exposure could be identified by cataloging public T cell receptors. Donor age, sex, ethnicity and CMV serostatus were compiled alongside the repertoire data. Typing coverage varied by locus: roughly 620-640 donors for A, B, C, DRB1 and DQB1; approximately 500 for DQA1; some 610 for DPA1; fewer than 480 for DPB1. Roughly 300 gigabases of sequencing data and some 85 million unique TCR sequences were included in an early release covering around 650 HLA-typed donors. In the later analysis, no new phenotypic data were used to find candidate immune exposures; instead, reliance was placed on TCR beta sequences and their occurrence across donors. A later analysis re-analyzed previously published TCR beta repertoires from 500 to 700 donors and added high-resolution HLA genotyping to study TCR occurrence patterns. Among roughly 400 genotyped donors of the cohort, an average of around 240,000 unique TCR beta nucleotide sequences was sequenced per donor, of which about 19% were non-productive. Every discovery cohort repertoire had been produced on one sequencing platform. High-throughput TCR immunosequencing, statistical association of individual TCRs with disease status, and machine learning were combined to predict cytomegalovirus infection status. The study used immunosequencing to profile the T cell repertoires of 600 to 850 subjects and linked those repertoires to cytomegalovirus serostatus. HLA typing included class I and class II loci at four-digit resolution. A later genetic analysis used genome-wide SNP genotypes for about three fifths of the 666 donors, treating that subset as a discovery cohort. A separate validation cohort of 100 to 150 different subjects was used in addition to the roughly 700-subject first cohort. An earlier analysis of 587 of the donors used high-throughput TCR beta sequencing to judge whether each TCR beta V gene segment behaved as functional or pseudogenic. Because of strong linkage in the cohort, four or five DR-DQ haplotypes were treated as single units for association and clustering. Of the roughly 410 genotyped donors, less than 90% were placed in the genetic ancestry cluster associated with self-reported Caucasian donors.

The cohort comprised around 700 healthy bone marrow donors. At the time of sampling, every cohort member was nominally healthy, though immune exposures that went unrecorded were likely present. The donor was CMV seropositive and was included in the group of 250 to 300 seropositive cohort members. Each donor provided a peripheral blood sample, and peripheral blood mononuclear cells were used for TCR beta sequencing. Genomic DNA extraction from the blood cell samples was performed with the Qiagen DNeasy Blood Extraction Kit. The library was produced with the immunoSEQ multiplex PCR assay. A mixture of 60 forward primers for TCR Vbeta segments and 13 reverse primers for TCR Jbeta segments was used in the multiplex PCR. The CDR3 region of rearranged TCR beta genes was amplified from genomic DNA with a multiplex PCR assay. The amplified TCR beta libraries were sequenced on the Illumina HiSeq System as 87-base-pair reads. The study's own analysis went as follows. In a later analysis, tens of millions of unique TCR beta chains were counted across the 500 to 850 repertoires, and around 10 million of these chains were shared by at least two donors. To remove PCR and sequencing errors, raw reads were error-corrected and collapsed into unique sequences using a nearest-neighbor algorithm that merged closely related sequences. Alignment of CDR3 sequences to IMGT reference sequences was used to assign V, D and J gene segments. For a sequence to be retained, a match of at least six nucleotides to both a V gene segment and a J gene segment was required. A rearrangement was called productive if the CDR3 had no stop codons and remained in frame with V and J, and every other rearrangement was called non-productive. CDR3 was defined according to IMGT convention as the region running from the second conserved V-encoded cysteine to the conserved J-encoded phenylalanine. The earlier analysis of 587 of the donors excluded any sequence lacking an unambiguous match to a single V gene segment. An earlier analysis of several hundred of the donors called V segments functional above 56.7% productive rearrangements and segregating when the between-donor standard deviation exceeded 5%. To diagnose cytomegalovirus status from the catalog of TCR beta chain sequences, a statistical classification framework was built. In a later analysis, V and J genes were assigned by comparing TCR nucleotide sequences against IMGT/GENE-DB human TR gene sequences. The TCRdist pipeline was used in a later analysis to assign CDR3 sequences and most-parsimonious VDJ recombination scenarios. In a later analysis, each TCR beta chain was defined by its CDR3 amino acid sequence together with its V-gene family, and reads without a unique V-gene family were excluded. A later analysis removed 592 highly shared, low-generation-probability nucleotide sequences to deal with suspected cross-contamination and a sequencing artifact. A later analysis calculated a clonal expansion index for each public chain from normalized within-repertoire ranks of inferred template counts. A later analysis computed generation probabilities with a VDJ recombination model fitted to out-of-frame rearrangements, and checked the results against IGoR. Hypergeometric tests were used in a later analysis to score TCR-TCR, TCR-HLA and TCR-CMV co-occurrence, with a repertoire-size bias correction applied to the TCR pairs. In a later analysis, false discovery rates were estimated by permuting HLA or CMV assignments 20 times. In a later analysis, co-occurring TCRs were grouped with DBSCAN, and TCRdist sequence similarity was added when clustering was performed within HLA-allele-positive subsets. Repertoires with fewer than 30,000 or more than 120,000 public chains were left out of co-occurrence clustering, as were a few repertoires with anomalous nucleotide sharing. This immuneACCESS table, as held by TCRdb, lists in-frame sequences with V and J called but not all clones. Of the missing ones, under half trace to an unresolved V gene in checked studies; the others have no known cause. V, J and clone size derive from that table, while D and trimming were established from the DNA sequence. The sample table lists roughly 100,000 clones, around 80% of them with a count of one. Jointly, the top ten make up about 3.1% of the sample.

As concerns this clone: The specificity of this receptor is unknown. The record has no base qualities; no much larger clone is one base away.

Beyond this particular receptor, the publication reports: In an earlier analysis of approximately 590 of the donors, most TCR beta V segments appeared in productive rearrangements about 87% or about 30% of the time, broadly matching IMGT annotations. While some public TCRs were present in many individuals, most TCR sequences turned up only very rarely across donors. In a later analysis, around 17,000 TCR beta sequences were associated with specific HLA alleles at a false discovery rate of 0.05. Compared with the approximately 670-donor mean, donors in an Asian-associated ancestry cluster had fewer N-insertions in productive TCRs, according to a later genetic analysis. Cytomegalovirus status was reported to be diagnosed by the classifier with high specificity and sensitivity in both the original and validation cohorts. Three of the identified cytomegalovirus-associated TCR beta chains were confirmed in vitro to be specific for cytomegalovirus antigens. When HLA alleles, especially DR and DQ, strongly co-occurred, TCR associations were difficult to assign to individual alleles. In a later analysis, most CMV-associated TCR beta chains were found to appear HLA-restricted, with HLA associations seemingly driven largely by CMV exposure. A total of 150 to 200 TCR beta chains were listed by the study as associated with cytomegalovirus. Because HLA typing was unavailable for some donors at each locus, only the typed subset was used in association tests. Because counts were too low, fewer than 20 rarely observed V segments, including chromosome 9 orphons, were excluded from the earlier analysis of under 650 of the donors. The authors suggested that the approach could potentially be generalized to other disease states and immunological phenotypes. A further reported finding was that TCR beta sequences accurately predicted the HLA-A and HLA-B alleles for most subjects in the first cohort. A cluster of highly shared sequence variants was judged likely to be a technical artifact of the sequencing pipeline. In a later analysis, HLA-associated TCR beta chains showed more clonal expansion and lower generation probabilities than non-associated chains that were equally common. In a later analysis, TCR association rates were found to vary across HLA loci, with the most associated TCRs seen for DRB1 alleles and the fewest for HLA-C alleles. Sequencing depth was assumed to be roughly uniform across donors in the presence/absence analyses, though that assumption may not hold. In this cohort, only TCR beta chains were sequenced, and detectable features were limited by the absence of alpha or paired-chain data. Correlated functional status among segregating V segments might be attributable to linkage disequilibrium, but an unknown experimental factor could not be ruled out. V-gene and J-gene trimming of TCR beta chains was associated with a missense DCLRE1C variant in a later genetic analysis, and the association was replicated in an independent cohort. Some IMGT-functional V segments, including TRBV6-2 and TRBV6-3, could not be distinguished by the 87-base-pair reads and were therefore excluded. In a later analysis, several top co-occurrence clusters were reported to appear linked to parvovirus B19, influenza, CMV and Epstein-Barr virus. The only immune exposure information available for the cohort was CMV serostatus.

Trimming takes 6 bases from V and 4 bases from J, and the germline ends sit 9 bases apart. The germline V gene (reference sequence) gives CDR1 as SEHNR and CDR2 as FQNEAQ. The CDR3 covers 12 residues, taking in both the cysteine and the phenylalanine. The sequence is cut down to CDR3 DNA, 36 bases in frame from base 1. This clonotype was sampled from a male donor in good health and CMV-seropositive. The sample was PBMCs. The chain links TRBV7-9 with TRBJ1-2; no D segment can be confidently identified. CDR3 region: CASSVPSYGYTF. At the DNA level, the sequence is TGTGCCAGCAGTGTCCCCTCCTATGGCTACACCTTC. Here the CDR3 is joined to the reference TRBV7-9 and TRBJ1-2 genes, and the full variable domain is: DTGVSQNPRHKITKRGQNVTFRCDPISEHNRLYWYRQTLGQGPEFLTYFQNEAQLEKSRLLSDRFSAERPKGSFSTLEIQRTEQGDSAMYLCASSVPSYGYTFGSGTRLTVV.